This TCR beta chain is drawn from a study of blood T cell repertoires in COVID-19. Sequenced by immunoSEQ multiplex PCR; TCRdb stores in-frame clones only, minus some. The data contain about 29,000 clones, 80% to 90% of them singletons. This CDR3 region has 17 residues. Trimming removed 1 base from V and 0 bases from J, with 13 bases in between. Germline CDR1 reads MNHEY; CDR2 reads SVGEGT. This receptor was obtained from a man older than 75 with acute or convalescent COVID-19. The rearrangement links TRBV6-2 or TRBV6-3 to TRBJ1-5; D unclear. The sequencing input was peripheral blood. The CDR3 loop is CASSYWGGANSNQPQHF. The DNA for the CDR3 is TGTGCCAGCAGTTACTGGGGAGGAGCAAATAGCAATCAGCCCCAGCATTTT.